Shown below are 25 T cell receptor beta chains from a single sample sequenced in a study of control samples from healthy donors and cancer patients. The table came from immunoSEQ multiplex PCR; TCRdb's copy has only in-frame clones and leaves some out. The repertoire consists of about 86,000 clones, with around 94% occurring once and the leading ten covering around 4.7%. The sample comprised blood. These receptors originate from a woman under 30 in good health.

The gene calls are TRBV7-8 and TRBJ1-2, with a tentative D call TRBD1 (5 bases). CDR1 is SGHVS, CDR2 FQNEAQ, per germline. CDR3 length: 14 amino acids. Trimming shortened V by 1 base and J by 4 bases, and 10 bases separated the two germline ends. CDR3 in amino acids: CASSLGGGGYGYTF. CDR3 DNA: TGTGCCAGCAGCTTAGGGGGGGGTGGCTATGGCTACACCTTC.

The CDR3 here is CAPLGDTGELFF. The DNA of the CDR3 is TGTGCCCCGCTCGGGGACACCGGGGAGCTGTTTTTT. The chain uses TRBV28 and TRBJ2-2, with a weak D call TRBD2 (5 bases). This CDR3 comprises 12 residues. Trimming took off 11 bases at V and 3 bases at J, with 10 bases between the two ends. Germline values: CDR1 MDHEN, CDR2 SYDVKM.

The CDR3 sequence is CASSIGTGDLGETQYF. In nucleotides, the CDR3 is TGTGCCAGTAGTATAGGGACAGGGGATTTGGGAGAGACCCAGTACTTC. The J gene is TRBJ2-5, the V gene TRBV19, with 9 positions matching TRBD1. Trimming at V came to 1 base and at J to 4 bases, leaving 7 bases not matched to a gene. There are 16 residues in the CDR3. Germline CDR1 is LNHDA and CDR2 is SQIVND (reference sequence).

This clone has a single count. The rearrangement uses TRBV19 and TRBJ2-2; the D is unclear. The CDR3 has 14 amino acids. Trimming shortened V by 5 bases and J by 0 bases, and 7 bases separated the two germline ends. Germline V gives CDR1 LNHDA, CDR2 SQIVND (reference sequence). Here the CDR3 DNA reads TGTGCCAGTAGTTGGGCGGCGAACACCGGGGAGCTGTTTTTT. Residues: CASSWAANTGELFF. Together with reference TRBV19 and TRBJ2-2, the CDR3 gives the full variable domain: DGGITQSPKYLFRKEGQNVTLSCEQNLNHDAMYWYRQDPGQGLRLIYYSQIVNDFQKGDIAEGYSVSREKKESFPLTVTSAQKNPTAFYLCASSWAANTGELFFGEGSRLTVL.

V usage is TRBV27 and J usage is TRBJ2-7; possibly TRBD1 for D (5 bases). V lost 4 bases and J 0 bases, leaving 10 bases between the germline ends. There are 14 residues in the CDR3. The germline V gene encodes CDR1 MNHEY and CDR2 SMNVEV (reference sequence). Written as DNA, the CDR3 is TGTGCCAGCAGTTGGTTGCAGGGCTCCTACGAGCAGTACTTC. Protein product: CASSWLQGSYEQYF.

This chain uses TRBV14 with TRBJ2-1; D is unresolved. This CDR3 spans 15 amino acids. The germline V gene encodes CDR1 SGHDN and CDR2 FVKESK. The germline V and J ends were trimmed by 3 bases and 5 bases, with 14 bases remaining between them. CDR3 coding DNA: TGTGCCAGCAGCCACCTCAACTTAAAACACAATGAGCAGTTCTTC. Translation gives CASSHLNLKHNEQFF. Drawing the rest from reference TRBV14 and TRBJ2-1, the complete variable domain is EAGVTQFPSHSVIEKGQTVTLRCDPISGHDNLYWYRRVMGKEIKFLLHFVKESKQDESGMPNNRFLAERTGGTYSTLKVQPAELEDSGVYFCASSHLNLKHNEQFFGPGTRLTVL.

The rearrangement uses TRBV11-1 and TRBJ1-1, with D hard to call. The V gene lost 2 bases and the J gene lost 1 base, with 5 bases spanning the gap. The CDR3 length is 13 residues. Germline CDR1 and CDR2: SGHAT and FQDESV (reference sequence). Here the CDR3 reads CASSLQTNTEAFF. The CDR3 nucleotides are TGTGCCAGCAGCTTACAGACGAACACTGAAGCTTTCTTT.

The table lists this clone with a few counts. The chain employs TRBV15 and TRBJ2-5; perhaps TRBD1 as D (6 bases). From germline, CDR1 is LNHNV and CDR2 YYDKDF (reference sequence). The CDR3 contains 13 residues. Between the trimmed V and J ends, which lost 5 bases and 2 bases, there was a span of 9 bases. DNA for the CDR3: TGTGCCACCAGCGGCAGGGGACAAGAGACCCAGTACTTC. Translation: CATSGRGQETQYF.

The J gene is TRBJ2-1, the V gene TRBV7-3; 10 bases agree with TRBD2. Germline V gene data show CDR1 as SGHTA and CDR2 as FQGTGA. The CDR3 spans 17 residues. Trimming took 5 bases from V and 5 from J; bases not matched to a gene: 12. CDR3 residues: CASSQTPGLATDNEQFF. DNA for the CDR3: TGTGCCAGCAGCCAAACGCCGGGACTAGCGACCGACAATGAGCAGTTCTTC.

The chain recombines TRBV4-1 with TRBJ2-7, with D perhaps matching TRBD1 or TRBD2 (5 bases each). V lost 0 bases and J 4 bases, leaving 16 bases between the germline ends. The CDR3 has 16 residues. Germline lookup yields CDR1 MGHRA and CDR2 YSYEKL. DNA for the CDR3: TGCGCCAGCAGCCAAGATCCACGGGGCACCCAATACGAGCAGTACTTC. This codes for CASSQDPRGTQYEQYF.

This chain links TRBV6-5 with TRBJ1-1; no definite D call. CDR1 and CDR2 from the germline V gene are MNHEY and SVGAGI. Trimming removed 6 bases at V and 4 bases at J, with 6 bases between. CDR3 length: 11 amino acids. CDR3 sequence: CASSGFTEAFF. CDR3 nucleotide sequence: TGTGCCAGCAGCGGGTTCACTGAAGCTTTCTTT.

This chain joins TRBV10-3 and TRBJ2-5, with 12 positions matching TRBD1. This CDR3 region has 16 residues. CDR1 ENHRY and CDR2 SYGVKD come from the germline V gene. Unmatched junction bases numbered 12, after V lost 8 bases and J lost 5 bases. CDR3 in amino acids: CAIRSPGQGASETQYF. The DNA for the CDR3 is TGTGCCATCCGATCGCCGGGACAGGGGGCTAGTGAGACCCAGTACTTC.

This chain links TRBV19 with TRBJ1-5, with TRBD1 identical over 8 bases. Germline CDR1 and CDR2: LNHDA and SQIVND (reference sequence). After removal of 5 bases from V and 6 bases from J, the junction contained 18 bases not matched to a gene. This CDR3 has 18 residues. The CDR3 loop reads CASSLDREVWNPGQPQHF. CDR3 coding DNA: TGTGCCAGTAGTTTGGACAGGGAAGTTTGGAATCCAGGTCAGCCCCAGCATTTT.

The CDR3 protein is CSASSLAGAYEQYF. The CDR3 nucleotides are TGCAGTGCTAGTTCGCTAGCGGGAGCCTACGAGCAGTACTTC. V usage is TRBV20-1 and J usage is TRBJ2-7; TRBD2 agrees at 10 bases. The ends lost 3 bases at V and 2 bases at J; junction bases unmatched: 4. The CDR3 totals 14 residues. The germline CDR1 and CDR2 sequences are DFQATT and SNEGSKA (reference sequence).

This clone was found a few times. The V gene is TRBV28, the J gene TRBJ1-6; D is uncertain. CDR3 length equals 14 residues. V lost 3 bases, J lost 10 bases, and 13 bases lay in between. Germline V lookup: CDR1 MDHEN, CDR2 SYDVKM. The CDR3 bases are TGTGCCAGCAGTTTGGCCGGGCCACGGTCACCCCTCCACTTT. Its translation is CASSLAGPRSPLHF.

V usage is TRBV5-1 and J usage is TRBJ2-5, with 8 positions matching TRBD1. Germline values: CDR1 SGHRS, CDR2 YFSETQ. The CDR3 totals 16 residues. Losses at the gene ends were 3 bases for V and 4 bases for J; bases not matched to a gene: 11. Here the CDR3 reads CASSSNPDRVGETQYF. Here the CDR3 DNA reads TGCGCCAGCAGCTCAAACCCGGACAGGGTCGGAGAGACCCAGTACTTC.

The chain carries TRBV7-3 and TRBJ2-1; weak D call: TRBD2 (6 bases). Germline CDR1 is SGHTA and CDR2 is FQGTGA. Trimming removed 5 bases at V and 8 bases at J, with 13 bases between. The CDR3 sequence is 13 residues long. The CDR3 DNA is TGTGCCAGCAGCCTCCCGGGGGAGTATGAGCAGTTCTTC. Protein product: CASSLPGEYEQFF.

The CDR3 DNA reads TGTGCCAGCTCACCACCCGGGTTAGCCCACTATGGCTACACCTTC. Translated, it gives CASSPPGLAHYGYTF. This chain connects TRBV18 to TRBJ1-2; unclear D gene. CDR3 length: 15 residues. Germline CDR1 KGHSH, CDR2 LQKENI. The V gene lost 0 bases and the J gene lost 3 bases, with 11 bases spanning the gap.

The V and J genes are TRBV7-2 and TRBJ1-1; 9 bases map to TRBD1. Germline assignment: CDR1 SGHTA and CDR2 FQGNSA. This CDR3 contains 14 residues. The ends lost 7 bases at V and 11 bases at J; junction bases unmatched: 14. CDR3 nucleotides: TGTGCCAGCACAACAGGGGGCGCGGCCGCTTGGGCTTTCTTT. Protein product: CASTTGGAAAWAFF.

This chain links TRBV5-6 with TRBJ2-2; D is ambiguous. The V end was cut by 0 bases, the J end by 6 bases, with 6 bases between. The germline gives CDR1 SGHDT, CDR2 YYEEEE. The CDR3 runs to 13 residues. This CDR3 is CASSLVSPGELFF. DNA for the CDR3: TGTGCCAGCAGCTTGGTATCCCCCGGGGAGCTGTTTTTT.

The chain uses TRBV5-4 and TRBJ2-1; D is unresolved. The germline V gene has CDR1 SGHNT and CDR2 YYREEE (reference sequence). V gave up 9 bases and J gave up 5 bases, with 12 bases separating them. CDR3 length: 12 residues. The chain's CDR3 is CATLDQHNEQFF. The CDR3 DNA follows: TGTGCCACCCTGGACCAACACAATGAGCAGTTCTTC.

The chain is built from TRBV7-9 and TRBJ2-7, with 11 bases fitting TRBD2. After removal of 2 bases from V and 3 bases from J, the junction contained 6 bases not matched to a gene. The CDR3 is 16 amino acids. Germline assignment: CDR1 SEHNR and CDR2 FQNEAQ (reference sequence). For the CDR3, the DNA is TGTGCCAGCAGCTTATTAGCTAGCGGGGGGAACTACGAGCAGTACTTC. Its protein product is CASSLLASGGNYEQYF.

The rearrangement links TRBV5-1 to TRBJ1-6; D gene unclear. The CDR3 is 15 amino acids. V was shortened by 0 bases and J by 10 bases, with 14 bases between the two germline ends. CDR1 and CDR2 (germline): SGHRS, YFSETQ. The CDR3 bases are TGCGCCAGCAGCTTGGATGGAGGCCGGGGATCACCCCTCCACTTT. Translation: CASSLDGGRGSPLHF.

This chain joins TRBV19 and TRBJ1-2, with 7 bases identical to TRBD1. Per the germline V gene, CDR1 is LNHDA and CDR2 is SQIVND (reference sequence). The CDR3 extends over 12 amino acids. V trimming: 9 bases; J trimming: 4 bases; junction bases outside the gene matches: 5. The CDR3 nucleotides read TGTGCCAGCACCACAGGGGTCTATGGCTACACCTTC. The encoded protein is CASTTGVYGYTF.

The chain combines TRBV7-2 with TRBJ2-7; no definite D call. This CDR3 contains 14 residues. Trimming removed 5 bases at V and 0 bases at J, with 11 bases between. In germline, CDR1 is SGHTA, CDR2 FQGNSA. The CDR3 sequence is CASSPLGYSYEQYF. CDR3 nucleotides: TGTGCCAGCAGCCCCCTAGGGTACTCCTACGAGCAGTACTTC.